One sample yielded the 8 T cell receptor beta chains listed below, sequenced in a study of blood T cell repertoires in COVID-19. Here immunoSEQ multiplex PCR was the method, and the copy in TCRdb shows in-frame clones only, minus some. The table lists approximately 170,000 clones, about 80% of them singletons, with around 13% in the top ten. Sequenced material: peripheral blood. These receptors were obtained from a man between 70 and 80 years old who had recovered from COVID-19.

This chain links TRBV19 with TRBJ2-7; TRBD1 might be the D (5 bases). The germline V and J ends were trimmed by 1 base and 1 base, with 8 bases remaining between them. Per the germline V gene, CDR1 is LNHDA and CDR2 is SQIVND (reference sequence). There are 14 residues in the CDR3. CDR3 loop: CASSIGGQSYEQYF. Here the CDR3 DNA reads TGTGCCAGTAGTATAGGGGGCCAATCCTACGAGCAGTACTTC.

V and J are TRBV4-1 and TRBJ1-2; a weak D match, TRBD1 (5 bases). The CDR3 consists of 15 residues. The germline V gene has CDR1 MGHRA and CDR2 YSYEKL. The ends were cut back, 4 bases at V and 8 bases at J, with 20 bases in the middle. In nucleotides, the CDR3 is TGCGCCAGCAGCCCGGGGGTGAGGCCTGAGGGGGGCTACACCTTC. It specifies CASSPGVRPEGGYTF.

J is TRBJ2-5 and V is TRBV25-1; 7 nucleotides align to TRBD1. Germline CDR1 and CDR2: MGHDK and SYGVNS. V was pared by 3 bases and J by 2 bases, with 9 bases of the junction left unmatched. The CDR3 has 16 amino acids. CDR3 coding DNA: TGTGCCAGCAGTGAGTTGGCAGGGGGAGAACAAGAGACCCAGTACTTC. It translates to CASSELAGGEQETQYF. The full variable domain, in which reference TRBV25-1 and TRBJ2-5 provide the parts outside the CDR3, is EADIYQTPRYLVIGTGKKITLECSQTMGHDKMYWYQQDPGMELHLIHYSYGVNSTEKGDLSSESTVSRIRTEHFPLTLESARPSHTSQYLCASSELAGGEQETQYFGPGTRLLVL.

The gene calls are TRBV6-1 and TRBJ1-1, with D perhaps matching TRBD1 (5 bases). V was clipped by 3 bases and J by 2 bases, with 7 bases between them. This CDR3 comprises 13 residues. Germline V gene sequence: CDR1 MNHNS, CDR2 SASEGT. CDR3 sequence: CASSDQGNTEAFF. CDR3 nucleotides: TGTGCCAGCAGTGACCAGGGAAACACTGAAGCTTTCTTT.

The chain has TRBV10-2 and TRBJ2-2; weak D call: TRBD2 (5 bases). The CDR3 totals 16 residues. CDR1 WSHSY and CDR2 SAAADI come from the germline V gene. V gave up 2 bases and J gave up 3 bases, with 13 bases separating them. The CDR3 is CASSELPPSYTGELFF. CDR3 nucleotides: TGCGCCAGCAGTGAGCTGCCCCCTAGCTACACCGGGGAGCTGTTTTTT.

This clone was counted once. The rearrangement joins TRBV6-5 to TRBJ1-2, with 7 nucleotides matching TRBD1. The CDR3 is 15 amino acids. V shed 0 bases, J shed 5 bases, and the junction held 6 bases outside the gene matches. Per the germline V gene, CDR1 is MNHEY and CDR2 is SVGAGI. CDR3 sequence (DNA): TGTGCCAGCAGTTACTCGACCCAGGGGGGATATGGCTACACCTTC. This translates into CASSYSTQGGYGYTF.

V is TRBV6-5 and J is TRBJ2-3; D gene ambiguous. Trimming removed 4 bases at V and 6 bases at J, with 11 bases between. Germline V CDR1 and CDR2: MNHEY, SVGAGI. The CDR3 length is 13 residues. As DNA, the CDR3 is TGTGCCAGCAGTTTGTATCGGTCGGATACGCAGTATTTT. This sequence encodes CASSLYRSDTQYF.

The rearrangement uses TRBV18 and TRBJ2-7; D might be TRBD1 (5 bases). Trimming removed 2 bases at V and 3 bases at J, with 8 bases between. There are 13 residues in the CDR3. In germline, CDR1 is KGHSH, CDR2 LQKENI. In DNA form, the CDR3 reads TGTGCCAGCTCACCAGGGGCCAACTACGAGCAGTACTTC. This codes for CASSPGANYEQYF.